These 22 T cell receptor beta chains were all obtained from the same sample, sequenced in a study of blood T cell repertoires in COVID-19. Profiling relied on immunoSEQ multiplex PCR, and the TCRdb table lists in-frame clones only, not all of them. The sample records around 300,000 clones, around nine tenths being singletons. The sequenced sample consisted of peripheral blood. Source of these receptors: a man aged 45-65 years with acute or convalescent COVID-19.

The CDR3 DNA is TGTGCCAGCAGCACCGGGGATAGCACAGATACGCAGTATTTT. It translates to CASSTGDSTDTQYF. The chain joins TRBV7-3 to TRBJ2-3, with D possibly matching TRBD2 (5 bases). V was trimmed by 5 bases and J by 0 bases, leaving 9 bases between them. CDR1 is SGHTA and CDR2 is FQGTGA in the germline V gene. The CDR3 consists of 14 residues. The variable domain in full, with the rest retrieved from reference TRBV7-3 and TRBJ2-3, is GAGVSQTPSNKVTEKGKYVELRCDPISGHTALYWYRQSLGQGPEFLIYFQGTGAADDSGLPNDRFFAVRPEGSVSTLKIQRTERGDSAVYLCASSTGDSTDTQYFGPGTRLTVL.

The V gene is TRBV6-6, the J gene TRBJ2-7; possibly TRBD1 for D (5 bases). CDR1 and CDR2 (germline): MNHNY, SVGAGI (reference sequence). V lost 6 bases, J lost 0 bases, and 15 bases lay in between. CDR3 length equals 15 residues. The CDR3, as DNA: TGTGCCAGCAGCGACAGCAGCCGAAGCTCCTACGAGCAGTACTTC. Its protein product is CASSDSSRSSYEQYF.

The chain joins TRBV11-3 to TRBJ2-3; a possible D gene is TRBD2 (6 bases). The CDR3 consists of 17 residues. The V and J ends lost 1 base and 6 bases respectively, with 20 bases between them. Germline CDR1 is SGHNT and CDR2 is YENEEA. This chain's CDR3 is CASSLGRGPTVVDTQYF. In DNA, the CDR3 is TGTGCCAGCAGCTTAGGGCGGGGACCGACGGTTGTTGATACGCAGTATTTT.

The chain carries TRBV29-1 and TRBJ2-2; possible D gene TRBD1, 5 bases. CDR1 and CDR2 from the germline V gene are SQVTM and ANQGSEA. V dropped 4 bases and J dropped 1 base, with 7 bases sitting between them. This CDR3 contains 13 residues. The CDR3 loop is CSVVGQNTGELFF. CDR3 DNA: TGCAGCGTTGTCGGACAGAACACCGGGGAGCTGTTTTTT.

The chain has TRBV5-1 and TRBJ2-7; 7 bases are a match to TRBD1. This CDR3 is built from 14 residues. Germline-derived CDR1 and CDR2 are SGHRS and YFSETQ. Trimming at V came to 0 bases and at J to 5 bases, leaving 5 bases not matched to a gene. The CDR3 bases are TGCGCCAGCAGCTTGGGCCCGACAGGGAACGAGCAGTACTTC. Protein sequence: CASSLGPTGNEQYF.

The V gene is TRBV2, the J gene TRBJ2-6, with TRBD1 matching over 10 bases. Germline-derived CDR1 and CDR2 are SNHLY and FYNNEI. V lost 6 bases and J lost 1; bases outside the gene matches: 6. This CDR3 region has 17 residues. CDR3 protein: CASRGDRGGSGANVLTF. The CDR3 DNA reads as TGTGCCAGCAGGGGGGACAGGGGAGGGTCTGGGGCCAACGTCCTGACTTTC.

V is TRBV19 and J is TRBJ2-1; tentatively, D is TRBD2 (6 bases). This CDR3 comprises 14 residues. Germline V lookup: CDR1 LNHDA, CDR2 SQIVND (reference sequence). V dropped 6 bases and J dropped 6 bases, with 15 bases sitting between them. The CDR3 reads CASRLPLGGNEQFF. The CDR3, as DNA: TGTGCCAGTAGACTCCCTCTGGGGGGCAATGAGCAGTTCTTC.

The J gene is TRBJ1-1, the V gene TRBV5-4; the D gene is possibly TRBD1 (5 bases). CDR1 SGHNT and CDR2 YYREEE come from the germline V gene (reference sequence). The CDR3 is 15 amino acids. Trimming pared 2 bases from V and 1 base from J, leaving 12 bases between. For the CDR3, the DNA is TGTGCCAGCAGCTTTCAGGGACTTACGAACACTGAAGCTTTCTTT. It codes for CASSFQGLTNTEAFF.

The V call is TRBV9, the J call TRBJ2-7, with 9 bases matching TRBD1. This CDR3 is built from 15 residues. V dropped 4 bases and J dropped 0; count of bases not matched to a gene: 5. Germline V gene data show CDR1 as SGDLS and CDR2 as YYNGEE. The CDR3 DNA reads TGTGCCAGCAGCCGGACAGGGGCAAGCTCCTACGAGCAGTACTTC. Encoded protein: CASSRTGASSYEQYF. Using reference TRBV9 and TRBJ2-7 for the parts outside the CDR3, the full variable domain is DSGVTQTPKHLITATGQRVTLRCSPRSGDLSVYWYQQSLDQGLQFLIQYYNGEERAKGNILERFSAQQFPDLHSELNLSSLELGDSALYFCASSRTGASSYEQYFGPGTRLTVT.

The CDR3 loop reads CATSKSRDRVNGYTF. The CDR3, as DNA: TGTGCCACCAGCAAGTCCCGGGACAGGGTGAACGGCTACACCTTC. The chain carries TRBV15 and TRBJ1-2; 9 bases agree with TRBD1. With V trimmed by 4 bases and J by 8 bases, 11 bases remained unmatched. The CDR3 covers 15 residues. Germline V gene data show CDR1 as LNHNV and CDR2 as YYDKDF (reference sequence).

The chain links TRBV7-3 to TRBJ2-5; 9 positions match TRBD2. Germline V gives CDR1 SGHTA, CDR2 FQGTGA. CDR3 length: 14 residues. The trim removed 5 bases at V and 1 base at J, leaving 2 bases unmatched. The CDR3 nucleotides read TGTGCCAGCAGCCTTAGCGGGGGCCAAGAGACCCAGTACTTC. Its translation is CASSLSGGQETQYF.

V gene TRBV9 combines with J gene TRBJ1-4; D ambiguous. The CDR3 has 15 amino acids. V lost 4 bases and J 1 base, leaving 11 bases between the germline ends. Germline assignment: CDR1 SGDLS and CDR2 YYNGEE. The CDR3 DNA sequence: TGTGCCAGCAGCACACTGGGAGGAACTAATGAAAAACTGTTTTTT. This gives the protein CASSTLGGTNEKLFF.

This clone was seen a single time. The rearrangement joins TRBV13 to TRBJ2-1; 10 bases map to TRBD2. The CDR3 has 18 residues. The V gene end was trimmed by 0 bases and the J gene end by 0 bases; junction bases not matched to a gene: 5. Germline V gene data show CDR1 as PRHDT and CDR2 as FYEKMQ (reference sequence). CDR3 coding DNA: TGTGCCAGCAGCTTAGGACTAGCGGGAATAAGCTCCTACAATGAGCAGTTCTTC. It is translated as CASSLGLAGISSYNEQFF.

The rearrangement links TRBV2 to TRBJ2-3; 7 bases line up with TRBD2. The CDR3 loop spans 15 amino acids. Germline V lookup: CDR1 SNHLY, CDR2 FYNNEI. The V and J ends lost 7 bases and 3 bases, in that order; junction bases with no gene match: 10. CDR3 sequence (DNA): TGTGCCAGCACCCGTGGGGGGGGAGAGACAGATACGCAGTATTTT. Its protein product is CASTRGGGETDTQYF.

The chain is built from TRBV2 and TRBJ1-2; TRBD1 aligns across 9 bases. Looked up from germline, CDR1 is SNHLY and CDR2 is FYNNEI. J lost 4 bases, V lost 9 bases, and 6 bases had no gene match. The CDR3 runs 13 residues. CDR3 region: CASAQGASYGYTF. CDR3 DNA sequence: TGTGCCAGTGCACAGGGGGCCTCCTATGGCTACACCTTC.

This clone was seen many times. V gene TRBV15 combines with J gene TRBJ2-7; unclear D gene. Per germline, CDR1 LNHNV and CDR2 YYDKDF (reference sequence). CDR3 length equals 14 residues. V lost 1 base and J lost 2, with 9 bases in between. DNA for the CDR3: TGTGCCACCAGCAGAGGACAATTTCCCTACGAGCAGTACTTC. It codes for CATSRGQFPYEQYF.

This clone appeared once. This chain joins TRBV5-1 and TRBJ1-4; 7 bases are a match to TRBD1. The germline CDR1 and CDR2 sequences are SGHRS and YFSETQ. This CDR3 spans 14 amino acids. The trim removed 4 bases at V and 6 bases at J, leaving 6 bases unmatched. CDR3 in amino acids: CASSPGTADEKLFF. Written as DNA, the CDR3 is TGCGCCAGCAGCCCCGGGACAGCGGATGAAAAACTGTTTTTT. The full variable domain, in which reference TRBV5-1 and TRBJ1-4 provide the parts outside the CDR3, is KAGVTQTPRYLIKTRGQQVTLSCSPISGHRSVSWYQQTPGQGLQFLFEYFSETQRNKGNFPGRFSGRQFSNSRSEMNVSTLELGDSALYLCASSPGTADEKLFFGSGTQLSVL.

The chain recombines TRBV5-1 with TRBJ1-1, with D possibly matching TRBD1 (5 bases). V was pared by 3 bases and J by 5 bases, with 17 bases between. The CDR3 runs to 15 residues. The germline V gene has CDR1 SGHRS and CDR2 YFSETQ. In DNA, the CDR3 is TGCGCCAGCAGCTATGGGACTCCCCAAGGGACTGAAGCTTTCTTT. Protein product: CASSYGTPQGTEAFF.

The CDR3 DNA reads as TGTGCCAGCAGCGCTACGGCTGGAGATTCACCCCTCCACTTT. It is translated as CASSATAGDSPLHF. The chain employs TRBV14 and TRBJ1-6; D unclear. The CDR3 covers 14 residues. The germline V gene encodes CDR1 SGHDN and CDR2 FVKESK. Trimming took off 5 bases at V and 8 bases at J, with 13 bases between the two ends. Based on the CDR3 plus reference TRBV14 and TRBJ1-6, the full variable domain is EAGVTQFPSHSVIEKGQTVTLRCDPISGHDNLYWYRRVMGKEIKFLLHFVKESKQDESGMPNNRFLAERTGGTYSTLKVQPAELEDSGVYFCASSATAGDSPLHFGNGTRLTVT.

The V call is TRBV18, the J call TRBJ1-2, with unresolved D. CDR3 length equals 14 residues. CDR1 is KGHSH, CDR2 LQKENI, per germline. Trimming took off 2 bases at V and 8 bases at J, with 15 bases between the two ends. As DNA, the CDR3 is TGTGCCAGCTCACCATCCCTTGACACGTGGGGCTACACCTTC. Translated, it gives CASSPSLDTWGYTF.

This chain links TRBV19 with TRBJ1-1, with 8 bases aligning to TRBD1. V was pared by 3 bases and J by 2 bases, with 5 bases of the junction left unmatched. Germline CDR1 and CDR2: LNHDA and SQIVND (reference sequence). This CDR3 region has 15 residues. CDR3 in amino acids: CASSMTGEGNTEAFF. Written as DNA, the CDR3 is TGTGCCAGTAGTATGACAGGGGAGGGAAACACTGAAGCTTTCTTT.

The chain has TRBV5-1 and TRBJ2-2; 14 nucleotides align to TRBD2. V was clipped by 4 bases and J by 0 bases; unmatched bases: 5. Germline V gene data show CDR1 as SGHRS and CDR2 as YFSETQ. The CDR3 has 18 amino acids. The CDR3 here is CASSRTSGGPPNTGELFF. CDR3 coding DNA: TGCGCCAGCAGCCGGACTAGCGGGGGGCCTCCGAACACCGGGGAGCTGTTTTTT.